This passage covers 23 T cell receptor beta chains from one sample sequenced in a study of blood T cell repertoires in COVID-19. Clones were read by immunoSEQ multiplex PCR, and TCRdb kept only the in-frame ones, dropping some. The sample gives 200,000 to 250,000 clones, around 87% of which show up once; around 2.7% is in the top ten. Input material: peripheral blood. The receptors were gathered from a man between 60 and 75 years old with acute or convalescent COVID-19.

The V gene is TRBV2, the J gene TRBJ1-6; possibly TRBD1 for D (6 bases). Per germline, CDR1 SNHLY and CDR2 FYNNEI. Trimming took off 6 bases at V and 8 bases at J, with 17 bases between the two ends. The CDR3 covers 15 residues. This chain's CDR3 is CASRALTGKDSPLHF. As DNA, the CDR3 is TGTGCCAGCAGGGCACTGACAGGAAAGGATTCACCCCTCCACTTT. The complete variable domain, with remaining parts taken from reference TRBV2 and TRBJ1-6, reads EPEVTQTPSHQVTQMGQEVILRCVPISNHLYFYWYRQILGQKVEFLVSFYNNEISEKSEIFDDQFSVERPDGSNFTLKIRSTKLEDSAMYFCASRALTGKDSPLHFGNGTRLTVT.

The chain joins TRBV7-6 to TRBJ1-3; a weak D match, TRBD1 (5 bases). The CDR3 covers 16 residues. CDR1 is SGHVS and CDR2 is FNYEAQ in the germline V gene. Trimming took off 0 bases at V and 1 base at J, with 10 bases between the two ends. This CDR3 is CASSLAQGGSGNTIYF. In nucleotides, the CDR3 is TGTGCCAGCAGCTTAGCGCAGGGCGGATCTGGAAACACCATATATTTT. Based on the CDR3 plus reference TRBV7-6 and TRBJ1-3, the full variable domain is GAGVSQSPRYKVTKRGQDVALRCDPISGHVSLYWYRQALGQGPEFLTYFNYEAQQDKSGLPNDRFSAERPEGSISTLTIQRTEQRDSAMYRCASSLAQGGSGNTIYFGEGSWLTVV.

This clone was seen once. V is TRBV5-5 and J is TRBJ1-2, with D possibly being TRBD1 (5 bases). The germline CDR1 and CDR2 sequences are SGHKS and YYEKEE (reference sequence). The CDR3 has 13 residues. Deletions cut 4 bases from V and 0 bases from J, with 7 bases between. The CDR3 coding sequence is TGTGCCAGCAGCCAAGGGGCTAACTATGGCTACACCTTC. Its translation: CASSQGANYGYTF.

The chain has TRBV11-3 and TRBJ2-5; possible D gene TRBD2, 6 bases. V lost 1 base and J 9 bases, leaving 15 bases between the germline ends. The germline CDR1 and CDR2 sequences are SGHNT and YENEEA. The CDR3 has 14 amino acids. The CDR3 DNA follows: TGTGCCAGCAGCTTAGGGGGGGTGACAACGGCCCAGTACTTC. Translation gives CASSLGGVTTAQYF.

The CDR3 sequence: CASSVARGTSTDTQYF. As DNA, the CDR3 is TGTGCCAGCAGCGTAGCGCGGGGGACTAGCACAGATACGCAGTATTTT. The genes are TRBV9 and TRBJ2-3, with 7 bases that match TRBD2. V lost 0 bases, J lost 0 bases, and 4 bases stayed unmatched. The germline V gene has CDR1 SGDLS and CDR2 YYNGEE. CDR3 length equals 16 residues.

The CDR3, as DNA: TGTGCCAGCAGTGACTTTAGCGGCTCCTACAATGAGCAGTTCTTC. Protein sequence: CASSDFSGSYNEQFF. This rearrangement joins TRBV25-1 to TRBJ2-1, with TRBD2 as a possible D gene (6 bases). The length of the CDR3 is 15 residues. V lost 3 bases and J 0 bases, leaving 9 bases between the germline ends. In germline, CDR1 is MGHDK, CDR2 SYGVNS.

J is TRBJ1-6 and V is TRBV11-2; D ambiguous. Germline V CDR1 and CDR2: SGHAT, FQNNGV. This CDR3 spans 19 amino acids. V lost 4 bases to trimming and J lost 0 bases, with 19 bases between them. The DNA of the CDR3 is TGTGCCAGCAGCTACGGTGCTATACTCCGGAGCTCCTATAATTCACCCCTCCACTTT. Protein sequence: CASSYGAILRSSYNSPLHF.

The CDR3 is CASSLRTSGGDEQFF. CDR3 nucleotides: TGTGCCAGCAGCCTAAGGACTAGCGGGGGGGATGAGCAGTTCTTC. This rearrangement joins TRBV7-6 to TRBJ2-1; 15 bases are a match to TRBD2. V gave up 5 bases and J gave up 8 bases; unmatched junction bases: 4. Germline lookup yields CDR1 SGHVS and CDR2 FNYEAQ. The CDR3 totals 15 residues.

The rearrangement links TRBV10-3 to TRBJ1-1; D perhaps matches TRBD1 (6 bases). The CDR3 has 14 residues. The V gene lost 6 bases and the J gene lost 1 base, with 12 bases spanning the gap. CDR1 is ENHRY and CDR2 is SYGVKD in the germline V gene. CDR3 sequence reads: CAISRDNANTEAFF. As DNA, the CDR3 is TGTGCCATCAGCAGGGACAATGCGAACACTGAAGCTTTCTTT.

This chain links TRBV5-8 with TRBJ2-5; TRBD1 matches 7 bases. The germline gives CDR1 SGHTS, CDR2 YDEGEE. Germline trimming cut 0 bases from V and 1 base from J; bases unmatched to any gene: 3. The CDR3 totals 15 residues. CDR3 region: CASSLGTGTQETQYF. The CDR3 DNA is TGTGCCAGCAGCTTGGGGACAGGCACCCAAGAGACCCAGTACTTC.

This rearrangement joins TRBV2 to TRBJ1-6, with 8 bases matching TRBD1. This CDR3 comprises 14 residues. V was pared by 5 bases and J by 9 bases, with 6 bases of the junction left unmatched. Germline CDR1 is SNHLY and CDR2 is FYNNEI. The CDR3 loop is CASSLTGDTSPLHF. The CDR3 DNA follows: TGTGCCAGCAGTCTGACAGGGGATACTTCACCCCTCCACTTT.

This clone was recorded a few times. The chain combines TRBV7-3 with TRBJ1-1; TRBD1 aligns across 7 bases. This CDR3 region has 13 residues. Germline CDR1 SGHTA, CDR2 FQGTGA. V lost 2 bases and J lost 7; bases outside the gene matches: 4. The CDR3 reads CASSLSGGDEAFF. CDR3 DNA sequence: TGTGCCAGCAGCTTATCAGGGGGTGATGAAGCTTTCTTT. Based on the CDR3 plus reference TRBV7-3 and TRBJ1-1, the full variable domain is GAGVSQTPSNKVTEKGKYVELRCDPISGHTALYWYRQSLGQGPEFLIYFQGTGAADDSGLPNDRFFAVRPEGSVSTLKIQRTERGDSAVYLCASSLSGGDEAFFGQGTRLTVV.

This clone has a single count. This rearrangement joins TRBV24-1 to TRBJ2-3, with 11 positions matching TRBD2. This CDR3 is 18 amino acids long. The ends lost 3 bases at V and 0 bases at J; junction bases unmatched: 7. Germline V gene lookup returns CDR1 KGHDR and CDR2 SFDVKD. The CDR3 bases are TGTGCCACCAGTGATGCCGGGACTAGCGGACCTAGCACAGATACGCAGTATTTT. Encoded protein: CATSDAGTSGPSTDTQYF.

This chain connects TRBV4-2 to TRBJ2-5; 12 bases fit TRBD2. V dropped 0 bases and J dropped 5; count of bases not matched to a gene: 13. Per the germline V gene, CDR1 is LGHNA and CDR2 is YNFKEQ. The CDR3 is 19 amino acids. CDR3 sequence reads: CASSQDLGASGGAMETQYF. The CDR3 coding sequence is TGTGCCAGCAGCCAAGATTTGGGGGCTAGCGGGGGGGCCATGGAGACCCAGTACTTC.

The V gene is TRBV9, the J gene TRBJ1-4; TRBD1 might be the D (5 bases). Between the trimmed V and J ends, which lost 0 bases and 6 bases, there was a span of 12 bases. Germline CDR1 SGDLS, CDR2 YYNGEE. This CDR3 has 15 residues. CDR3 sequence (DNA): TGTGCCAGCAGCGTAGATGGCAGGGTGGATGAAAAACTGTTTTTT. It translates to CASSVDGRVDEKLFF.

This clone was seen more than once but under ten times. This sequence joins TRBV19 and TRBJ1-5; weak D call: TRBD1 (6 bases). The CDR3 is 16 residues long. V was clipped by 3 bases and J by 4 bases, with 16 bases between them. Germline CDR1 and CDR2: LNHDA and SQIVND (reference sequence). CDR3 sequence reads: CASSIFRGWENQPQHF. The CDR3 DNA follows: TGTGCCAGTAGTATTTTCAGGGGCTGGGAAAATCAGCCCCAGCATTTT.

The V call is TRBV10-3, the J call TRBJ1-5, with 7 bases lining up with TRBD1. CDR3 size: 15 residues. Germline CDR1 reads ENHRY; CDR2 reads SYGVKD. The junction had 14 bases not matched to a gene; V was cut back by 10 bases and J by 5 bases. Written as DNA, the CDR3 is TGTGCCACGTGGCCTGGGCAGGGGGACCATCAGCCCCAGCATTTT. The encoded protein is CATWPGQGDHQPQHF.

The chain has TRBV10-3 and TRBJ1-1; D possibly corresponds to TRBD1 (5 bases). The CDR3 is 16 amino acids. V was cut by 9 bases and J by 1 base, with 21 bases left in between. Looked up from germline, CDR1 is ENHRY and CDR2 is SYGVKD. The CDR3 loop reads CAIRWGVGTGNTEAFF. DNA for the CDR3: TGTGCCATTCGGTGGGGTGTCGGAACAGGGAACACTGAAGCTTTCTTT.

J is TRBJ2-3 and V is TRBV19; 9 bases align to TRBD2. Germline-derived CDR1 and CDR2 are LNHDA and SQIVND (reference sequence). The J segment lost 5 bases and the V segment lost 5 bases, leaving 8 bases of the junction unmatched. The CDR3 is made up of 15 amino acids. CDR3 bases: TGTGCCAGTAGTGTTAATATAGCGGGGGAAGATACGCAGTATTTT. Translated: CASSVNIAGEDTQYF.

The V gene is TRBV7-3, the J gene TRBJ2-5, with TRBD2 identical over 13 bases. Germline loops: CDR1 SGHTA, CDR2 FQGTGA. The CDR3 spans 17 residues. V lost 5 bases and J lost 1; bases outside the gene matches: 7. In DNA form, the CDR3 reads TGTGCCAGCAGCCCGAACGGACTAGCGGGGGTCCAAGAGACCCAGTACTTC. It yields the protein CASSPNGLAGVQETQYF.

The CDR3 DNA reads as TGTGCCAGCAGTCCGGACAGGGGGAATGAGCAGTTCTTC. It is translated as CASSPDRGNEQFF. This chain uses TRBV2 with TRBJ2-1; 10 bases agree with TRBD1. This CDR3 contains 13 residues. CDR1 is SNHLY, CDR2 FYNNEI, per germline. The V segment lost 5 bases and the J segment 7 bases; nucleotides outside the gene matches: 2.

The rearrangement uses TRBV5-1 and TRBJ2-2; 7 bases map to TRBD2. Per germline, CDR1 SGHRS and CDR2 YFSETQ. This CDR3 has 12 residues. Trimming removed 4 bases from V and 6 bases from J; junction bases left unmatched: 0. The CDR3 loop is CASSREAGELFF. CDR3 DNA sequence: TGCGCCAGCAGCCGGGAGGCCGGGGAGCTGTTTTTT.

V and J are TRBV5-4 and TRBJ1-4; D not certain. The CDR3 is 14 amino acids. With 4 bases removed from V and 6 bases from J, the gap between germline ends came to 13 bases. Looked up from germline, CDR1 is SGHNT and CDR2 is YYREEE (reference sequence). The DNA of the CDR3 is TGTGCCAGCAGCAGCGAAACAAACGATGAAAAACTGTTTTTT. The encoded protein is CASSSETNDEKLFF.